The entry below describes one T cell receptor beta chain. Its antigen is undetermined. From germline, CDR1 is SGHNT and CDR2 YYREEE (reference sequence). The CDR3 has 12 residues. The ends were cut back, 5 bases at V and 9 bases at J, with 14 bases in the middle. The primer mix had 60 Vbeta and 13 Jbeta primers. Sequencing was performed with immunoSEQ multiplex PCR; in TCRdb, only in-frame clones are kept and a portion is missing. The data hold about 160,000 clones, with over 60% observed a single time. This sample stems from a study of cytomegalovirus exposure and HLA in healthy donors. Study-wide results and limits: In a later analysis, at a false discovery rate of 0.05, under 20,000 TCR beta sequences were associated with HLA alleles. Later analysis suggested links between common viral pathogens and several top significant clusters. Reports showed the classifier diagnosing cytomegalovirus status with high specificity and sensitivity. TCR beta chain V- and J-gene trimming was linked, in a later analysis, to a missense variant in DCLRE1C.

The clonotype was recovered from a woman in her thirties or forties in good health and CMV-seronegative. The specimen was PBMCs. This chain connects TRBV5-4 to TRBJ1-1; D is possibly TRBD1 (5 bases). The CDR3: CASRLDRSKAFF. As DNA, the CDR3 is TGTGCCAGCAGACTCGACAGAAGCAAAGCTTTCTTT.